Listed below are T cell receptor beta chains from one sample, sequenced in a study of T-cell reconstitution after alpha-beta-depleted transplantation in children. TCRdb re-analysed the PCR reads in MiXCR, keeping a single row per CDR3 protein. The sample lists around 600,000 distinct CDR3 sequences; approximately 17% were seen once. The input for sequencing was PBMCs from the stem cell graft donor, taken from the stem cell graft. These receptors were collected from a human donor who donated a stem cell graft to a child with acute myeloid leukemia. The CDR3 runs from the conserved cysteine through the conserved F or W. D genes are given only for firm matches. Rows give clone size only sometimes, using once, few, many, or a class for an expanded clone.

>few|TRBV7-2|TRBJ2-7|TRBD1
TGTGCCAGCAGCTTAGAGGTGACAGGGGCCGAGCAGTACTTC
CASSLEVTGAEQYF
>many|TRBV12-3/TRBV12-4|TRBJ2-3|TRBD1
TGTGCCAGCAGTTCCTCGACAGGGGCGAATACAGATACGCAGTATTTT
CASSSSTGANTDTQYF
>few|TRBV5-1|TRBJ1-6|.
TGCGCCAGCAGCTTCAAGGGCGCGAGTAATTCACCCCTCCACTTT
CASSFKGASNSPLHF
>.|TRBV5-1|TRBJ2-2|.
TGCGCCAGCAGCTTGGACAAGAACACCGGGGAGCTGTTTTTT
CASSLDKNTGELFF
>.|TRBV7-2|TRBJ2-3|.
TGTGCCAGCAGTACACGGACAGTCTTTGCAAATACGCAGTATTTT
CASSTRTVFANTQYF
>.|TRBV7-2|TRBJ1-6|.
TGTGCCAGCAGCCGGAGGTTGGATTCACCCCTCCACTTT
CASSRRLDSPLHF
>many|TRBV20-1|TRBJ1-1|.
TGCAGTGCCGGCCTTCACACTGAAGCTTTCTTT
CSAGLHTEAFF
>many|TRBV5-6|TRBJ2-1|TRBD1
TGTGCCAGCGGCGGGACAGGGGAATACAATGAGCAGTTCTTC
CASGGTGEYNEQFF
>many|TRBV7-9|TRBJ2-2|TRBD2
TGTGCCAGCAGCTTAGTGGCGGGGGGGCTACGCACCGGGGAGCTGTTTTTT
CASSLVAGGLRTGELFF
>many|TRBV20-1|TRBJ1-4|.
TGCAGTGCTAGGGGTCGACCGGGGGCGGTAACTAATGAAAAACTGTTTTTT
CSARGRPGAVTNEKLFF
>many|TRBV29-1|TRBJ2-2|.
TGCAGCGTTGAAGGGGGGAACACCGGGGAGCTGTTTTTT
CSVEGGNTGELFF
>many|TRBV20-1|TRBJ2-3|.
TGCAGTGCCTTCATACCGGACTCCCTTCTCACAGATACGCAGTATTTT
CSAFIPDSLLTDTQYF
>.|TRBV7-2|TRBJ2-1|TRBD1
TGTGCCAGCAGCGAGGACAGGAGCTCCTACAATGAGCAGTTCTTC
CASSEDRSSYNEQFF
>.|TRBV5-1|TRBJ2-1|TRBD1
TGCGCCAGCAGCTTCACAGGGGATGAGGAGTTCTTC
CASSFTGDEEFF
>few|TRBV20-1|TRBJ1-4|.
TGCAGTGGCAGGGACGCCGCAACTAATGAAAAACTGTTTTTT
CSGRDAATNEKLFF
>many|TRBV20-1|TRBJ1-1|.
TGCAGTGCTAGCTCTCTGAGGACTGAAGCTTTCTTT
CSASSLRTEAFF
>.|TRBV20-1|TRBJ2-1|.
TGCAGTGCTAGTAGGACAGCGGACAATGAGCAGTTCTTC
CSASRTADNEQFF
>many|TRBV20-1|TRBJ2-1|.
TGCAGTGCTAGTGAAACTAATGAGCAGTTCTTC
CSASETNEQFF
>many|TRBV20-1|TRBJ2-1|.
TGCAGTGCTAGGGCGGTACTAGTAGTAGAAAAGGTCCCGAATGAGCAGTTCTTC
CSARAVLVVEKVPNEQFF
>many|TRBV20-1|TRBJ2-1|.
TGCAGTGCCTCCCGCGGGGGCGCCTACAATGAGCAGTTCTTC
CSASRGGAYNEQFF
>.|TRBV7-2|TRBJ1-5|.
TGTGCCAGCAGCTCCCAAAGGGGCAATCAGCCCCAGCATTTT
CASSSQRGNQPQHF
>many|TRBV29-1|TRBJ1-5|TRBD1
TGCAGCGTTGCGGACAGGAGCAATCAGCCCCAGCATTTT
CSVADRSNQPQHF
>few|TRBV9|TRBJ2-7|TRBD2
TGTGCCAGCAGCGCCAAAGCTAGCGGGGGGGACTACGAGCAGTACTTC
CASSAKASGGDYEQYF
>many|TRBV20-1|TRBJ2-3|TRBD2
TGCAGTGCTCAAACTAGCGGGGGGCCCACAGATACGCAGTATTTT
CSAQTSGGPTDTQYF
>many|TRBV30|TRBJ2-1|.
TGTGCCTGGAGTAGATTACAGGGCTCCTACAATGAGCAGTTCTTC
CAWSRLQGSYNEQFF
>many|TRBV12-3/TRBV12-4|TRBJ2-4|.
TGCGCCAGCAGCTTCGGCGGGGCCAAAAACATTCAGTACTTC
CASSFGGAKNIQYF
>few|TRBV30|TRBJ2-4|.
TGTGCCTGGAGTGCCCCAGGGGTGGACATTCAGTACTTC
CAWSAPGVDIQYF
>many|TRBV20-1|TRBJ2-5|.
TGCAGTGCCACCCGGACTGCGGGGTCTCAAGAGACCCAGTACTTC
CSATRTAGSQETQYF
>many|TRBV20-1|TRBJ2-1|.
TGCAGTGCTAGAGATCCGCGGGGGCGGTACAATGAGCAGTTCTTC
CSARDPRGRYNEQFF
>.|TRBV29-1|TRBJ2-6|.
TGCAGCGCCGGACAGAGCTCTGGGGCCAACGTCCTGACTTTC
CSAGQSSGANVLTF
>.|TRBV6-2/TRBV6-3|TRBJ1-2|.
TGTGCCAGCAGTTACCCACGGACAGCTAACTATGGCTACACCTTC
CASSYPRTANYGYTF
>.|TRBV5-4|TRBJ2-2|.
TGTGCCAGCGGACGACGGGGAGAAGCCGGGGAGCTGTTTTTT
CASGRRGEAGELFF
>.|TRBV30|TRBJ2-7|.
TGTGCCCTGACGGAGACCTACGAGCAGTACTTC
CALTETYEQYF
>many|TRBV20-1|TRBJ2-1|.
TGCAGTGCTAGAGTCAACAGCTCCTACAATGAGCAGTTCTTC
CSARVNSSYNEQFF
>many|TRBV7-2|TRBJ2-3|TRBD2
TGTGCCAGCAGCTCCCCTCGGGCTAGCGGGGGGACTACGCAGTATTTT
CASSSPRASGGTTQYF
>few|TRBV30|TRBJ2-1|.
TGTGCCTGCGAGACCTACAATGAGCAGTTCTTC
CACETYNEQFF
>.|TRBV5-1|TRBJ2-1|TRBD1
TGCGCCAGCAGGAGGGGACAGGGGGGCATCGATGAGCAGTTCTTC
CASRRGQGGIDEQFF
>.|TRBV7-8|TRBJ2-1|.
TGTGCCAGCAGCATCAGGGCGAGAACCTACAATGAGCAGTTCTTC
CASSIRARTYNEQFF
>many|TRBV5-1|TRBJ2-2|.
TGCGCCAGCAGTGTGGGACTGAACACCGGGGAGCTGTTTTTT
CASSVGLNTGELFF
>.|TRBV12-3/TRBV12-4|TRBJ2-2|TRBD1
TGTGCCAGCAGTCTCGGGACAGTCCGGAACACCGGGGAGCTGTTTTTT
CASSLGTVRNTGELFF
>.|TRBV5-1|TRBJ2-1|.
TGCGCCAGCAGCTTACGACCAGCAGGGAATGAGCAGTTCTTC
CASSLRPAGNEQFF
>many|TRBV20-1|TRBJ2-3|TRBD2
TGCAGCGCACCTAGCGGGGGGGGCACAGATACGCAGTATTTT
CSAPSGGGTDTQYF